This T cell receptor beta chain was sequenced in a study of shared clonotypes between healthy human individuals (dated by TCRdb to 2020 to 2021). Context from the whole study: The cohort comprised a couple of women and a few men aged 18 to 49 years. To increase sequencing depth and limit assay-specific biases, TCR repertoire library preparation and sequencing were carried out by different laboratories using diverse techniques. Blood TCR repertoires of several healthy adults were deeply sequenced to estimate repertoire size and the extent of clonotype sharing between individuals. Leukapheresis yielded between about 0.85 and 10 billion PBMCs per donor. Study-wide conclusions, independent of this receptor: Based on pairwise subsampling, the degree of clonotype sharing among donors was expected to be affected by sequencing depth. Because the study included a small number of donors, the genetic and exposure-history diversity represented was limited. Sampling was restricted to blood, and TCR repertoires in tissue are likely to differ from TCR repertoires in blood.

Reading the germline V gene gives CDR1 SGHRS and CDR2 YFSETQ. The germline ends are 16 bases apart after V is trimmed by 3 bases and J by 0 bases. From its cysteine to its phenylalanine, the CDR3 spans 16 amino acids. The read is trimmed to its CDR3 DNA, 48 bases read in frame from base 1. The donors were healthy, HIV-negative adults who had no recently reported acute infections or vaccinations. All donors were Caucasian adults living in Nashville, Tennessee, USA. In the unsorted samples, roughly 90 million PBMCs were counted, and genomic DNA was extracted using the QIAamp DNA Blood Mini kit. After blood collection by leukapheresis, PBMCs were isolated using Ficoll-Histopaque density gradient centrifugation and then cryopreserved in the vapor phase of liquid nitrogen. As concerns this clone: Which antigen it targets is not known. No per-base quality is available; no much larger clone lies one base away.

Using the deep immunoSEQ assay, TCR CDR3 regions were amplified from genomic DNA by multiplex PCR. Extracted genomic DNA from each cell subset was spread evenly across all wells of several immunoSEQ 96-well plates, with each plate serving as a replicate. Each replicate PCR for unsorted PBMC received roughly 300 ng genomic DNA, equal to tens of thousands of T cell genomes. Genomic DNA from unsorted PBMC was sequenced over ten immunoSEQ deep assay plates. The purified libraries were quantified using a Qubit 3.0 fluorometer, sized with a Bioanalyzer 2100, and then quantified again using the KAPA Library Quantification kit. Every immunoSEQ 96-well plate was sequenced on a separate single-read 150-cycle Illumina NextSeq 550 flow cell. From the authors' description of their analysis: The immunoSEQ output contained only junctional sequences without quality scores, so filtering could not match that applied to full-length reads. Sequences were annotated with PyIR, a Python wrapper for IgBLAST v1.9, and V/J genes and CDR3 were assigned using IMGT germline references. Reads were removed for weak V/J assignments (E-value above 1e-6), missing CDR3, stop codons, out-of-frame junctions, or ambiguous translated residues. V3J clonotypes were defined as sequences sharing the same inferred V gene, J gene, and CDR3 amino acid sequence. To compute the percentage overlap between repertoires, the number of shared unique clonotypes was divided by the size of the smaller repertoire. RTK rarefaction, the Chao1 estimator, and Recon v2.1 estimates of unobserved clonotypes were used to assess repertoire richness. TCRdb's version of the immuneACCESS table is confined to in-frame rearrangements and falls short of the full clone set. An unresolved V gene accounts for under half of the shortfall where checked; the remainder is of unknown origin. The V and J calls and clone size were taken over from that table, and D and trimming were inferred from the DNA. Counted in this sample were about 510,000 clones; 75% to 85% of them appeared once. The top ten hold over 10% of the sample.

This receptor was identified in a woman in her thirties or forties in good health. Some clones in this sample may be carry-over from other donors' samples. The chain uses TRBV5-1 and TRBJ2-7; the D segment cannot be called with confidence. The sequenced sample was PBMCs. The CDR3 here reads CASSYGASAISYEQYF. The nucleotide sequence reads as follows: TGCGCCAGCAGCTATGGAGCGTCCGCGATCTCCTACGAGCAGTACTTC. Beyond the CDR3, the reference TRBV5-1 and TRBJ2-7 genes provide the residues; the full variable domain reads: KAGVTQTPRYLIKTRGQQVTLSCSPISGHRSVSWYQQTPGQGLQFLFEYFSETQRNKGNFPGRFSGRQFSNSRSEMNVSTLELGDSALYLCASSYGASAISYEQYFGPGTRLTVT.